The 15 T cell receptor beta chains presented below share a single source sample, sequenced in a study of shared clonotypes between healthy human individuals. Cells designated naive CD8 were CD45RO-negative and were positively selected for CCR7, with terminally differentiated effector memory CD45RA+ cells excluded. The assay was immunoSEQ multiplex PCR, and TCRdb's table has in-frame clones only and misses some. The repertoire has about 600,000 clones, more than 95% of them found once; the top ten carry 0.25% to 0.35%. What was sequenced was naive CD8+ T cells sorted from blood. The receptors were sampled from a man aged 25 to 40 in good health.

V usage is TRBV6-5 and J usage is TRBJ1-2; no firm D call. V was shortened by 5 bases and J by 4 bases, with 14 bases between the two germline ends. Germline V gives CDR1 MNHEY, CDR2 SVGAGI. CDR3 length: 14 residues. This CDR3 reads CASSPGSSLYGYTF. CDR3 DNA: TGTGCCAGCAGTCCCGGGTCCTCCCTCTATGGCTACACCTTC.

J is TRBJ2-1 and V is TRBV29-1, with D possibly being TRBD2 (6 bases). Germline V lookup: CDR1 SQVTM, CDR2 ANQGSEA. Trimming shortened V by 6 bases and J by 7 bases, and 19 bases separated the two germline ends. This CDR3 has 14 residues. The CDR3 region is CSVPGQGRGNEQFF. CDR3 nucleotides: TGCAGCGTCCCCGGACAAGGCCGGGGGAATGAGCAGTTCTTC.

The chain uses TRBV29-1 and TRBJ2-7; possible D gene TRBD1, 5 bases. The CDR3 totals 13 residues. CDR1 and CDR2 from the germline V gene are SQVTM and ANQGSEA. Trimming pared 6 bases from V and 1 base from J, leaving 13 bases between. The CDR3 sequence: CSVTLTGSYEQYF. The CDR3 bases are TGCAGCGTAACACTCACAGGTTCCTACGAGCAGTACTTC.

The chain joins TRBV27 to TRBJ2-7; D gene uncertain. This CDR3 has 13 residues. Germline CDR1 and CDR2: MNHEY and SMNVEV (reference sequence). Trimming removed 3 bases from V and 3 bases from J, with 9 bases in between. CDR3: CASSLHKLYEQYF. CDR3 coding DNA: TGTGCCAGCAGTTTGCACAAGCTCTACGAGCAGTACTTC.

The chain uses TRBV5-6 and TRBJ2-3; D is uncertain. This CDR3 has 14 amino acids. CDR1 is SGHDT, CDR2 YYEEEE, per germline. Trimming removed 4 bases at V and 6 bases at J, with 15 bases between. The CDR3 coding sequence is TGTGCCAGCAGCCCGGGCGTGCTAGAGGATACGCAGTATTTT. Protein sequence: CASSPGVLEDTQYF. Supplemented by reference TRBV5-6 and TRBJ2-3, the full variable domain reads DAGVTQSPTHLIKTRGQQVTLRCSPKSGHDTVSWYQQALGQGPQFIFQYYEEEERQRGNFPDRFSGHQFPNYSSELNVNALLLGDSALYLCASSPGVLEDTQYFGPGTRLTVL.

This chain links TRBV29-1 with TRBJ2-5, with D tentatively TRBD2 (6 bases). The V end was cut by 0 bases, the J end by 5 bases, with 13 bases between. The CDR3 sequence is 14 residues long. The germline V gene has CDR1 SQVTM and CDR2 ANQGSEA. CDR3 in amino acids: CSVEDFGAGETQYF. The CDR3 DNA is TGCAGCGTTGAAGATTTCGGGGCGGGGGAGACCCAGTACTTC.

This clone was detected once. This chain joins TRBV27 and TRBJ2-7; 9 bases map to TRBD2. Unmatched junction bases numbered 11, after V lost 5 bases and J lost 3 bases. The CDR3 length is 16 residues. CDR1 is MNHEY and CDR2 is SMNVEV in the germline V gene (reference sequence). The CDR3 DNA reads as TGTGCCAGCAGTCCTCTCGGGTCTAGCGGGAACTACGAGCAGTACTTC. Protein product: CASSPLGSSGNYEQYF.

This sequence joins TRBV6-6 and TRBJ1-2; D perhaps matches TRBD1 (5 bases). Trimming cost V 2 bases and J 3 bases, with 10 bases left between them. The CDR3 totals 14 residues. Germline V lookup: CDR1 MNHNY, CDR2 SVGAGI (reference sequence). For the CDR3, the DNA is TGTGCCAGCAGTTACGAGGGGATCTACTATGGCTACACCTTC. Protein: CASSYEGIYYGYTF.

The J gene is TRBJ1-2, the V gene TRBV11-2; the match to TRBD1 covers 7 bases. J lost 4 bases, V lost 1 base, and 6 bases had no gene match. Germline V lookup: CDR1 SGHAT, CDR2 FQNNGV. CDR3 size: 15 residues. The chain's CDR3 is CASSLGAGGSYGYTF. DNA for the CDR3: TGTGCCAGCAGCTTAGGGGCAGGGGGGAGCTATGGCTACACCTTC.

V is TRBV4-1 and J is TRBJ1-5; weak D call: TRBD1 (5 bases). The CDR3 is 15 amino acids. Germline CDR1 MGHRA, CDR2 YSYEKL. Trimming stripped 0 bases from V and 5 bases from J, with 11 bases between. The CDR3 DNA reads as TGCGCCAGCAGCCAAGATCGGGGGGAGGATCAGCCCCAGCATTTT. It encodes CASSQDRGEDQPQHF.

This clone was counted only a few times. The CDR3 DNA reads as TGTGCCAGCGGCCCTAGCTACGAGCAGTACTTC. Protein sequence: CASGPSYEQYF. This chain links TRBV5-4 with TRBJ2-7; D not certain. V lost 7 bases to trimming and J lost 3 bases, with 8 bases between them. Germline V gene lookup returns CDR1 SGHNT and CDR2 YYREEE (reference sequence). CDR3 length equals 11 residues.

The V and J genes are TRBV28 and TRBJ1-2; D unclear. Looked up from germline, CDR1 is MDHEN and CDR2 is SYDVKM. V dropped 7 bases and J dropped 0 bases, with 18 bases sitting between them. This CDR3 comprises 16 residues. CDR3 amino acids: CASKLLGLGANYGYTF. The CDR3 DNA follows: TGTGCCAGCAAGTTATTAGGGCTGGGTGCTAACTATGGCTACACCTTC.

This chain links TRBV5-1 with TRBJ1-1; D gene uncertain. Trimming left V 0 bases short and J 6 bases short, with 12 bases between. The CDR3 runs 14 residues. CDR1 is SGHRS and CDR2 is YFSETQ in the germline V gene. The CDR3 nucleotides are TGCGCCAGCAGCTTGGTGGTAGGGTCGGCTGAAGCTTTCTTT. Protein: CASSLVVGSAEAFF.

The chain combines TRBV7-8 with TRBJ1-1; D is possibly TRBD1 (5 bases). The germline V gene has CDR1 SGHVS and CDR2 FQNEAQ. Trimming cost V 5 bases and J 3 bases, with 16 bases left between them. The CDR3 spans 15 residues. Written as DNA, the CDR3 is TGTGCCAGCAGCCCCACGGGGGTTCTGTACACTGAAGCTTTCTTT. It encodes CASSPTGVLYTEAFF.

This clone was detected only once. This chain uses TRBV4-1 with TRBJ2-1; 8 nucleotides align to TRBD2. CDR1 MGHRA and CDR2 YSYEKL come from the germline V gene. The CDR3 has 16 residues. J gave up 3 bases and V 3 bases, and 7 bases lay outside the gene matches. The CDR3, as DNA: TGCGCCAGCAGCCAGAATAGCGGGAACGTCTACAATGAGCAGTTCTTC. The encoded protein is CASSQNSGNVYNEQFF.